This entry features one T cell receptor (beta chain) sequence. The data stem from a study of blood T cell repertoires in COVID-19. From germline, CDR1 is KGHSH and CDR2 LQKENI. CDR3 size: 12 residues. V dropped 6 bases and J dropped 5; count of bases not matched to a gene: 3. The data were produced by immunoSEQ multiplex PCR, yet TCRdb's version contains in-frame clones alone and is incomplete. The sample holds approximately 220,000 clones, approximately 87% seen once. The rearrangement links TRBV18 to TRBJ2-7; 8 bases fit TRBD1. This TCR was sampled from a man in his 60s who had recovered from COVID-19. Sample: peripheral blood. The CDR3 DNA reads as TGTGCCAGCTCCCTGACAGGGGACGAGCAGTACTTC. Protein product: CASSLTGDEQYF. The complete variable domain, with remaining parts taken from reference TRBV18 and TRBJ2-7, reads NAGVMQNPRHLVRRRGQEARLRCSPMKGHSHVYWYRQLPEEGLKFMVYLQKENIIDESGMPKERFSAEFPKEGPSILRIQQVVRGDSAAYFCASSLTGDEQYFGPGTRLTVT.